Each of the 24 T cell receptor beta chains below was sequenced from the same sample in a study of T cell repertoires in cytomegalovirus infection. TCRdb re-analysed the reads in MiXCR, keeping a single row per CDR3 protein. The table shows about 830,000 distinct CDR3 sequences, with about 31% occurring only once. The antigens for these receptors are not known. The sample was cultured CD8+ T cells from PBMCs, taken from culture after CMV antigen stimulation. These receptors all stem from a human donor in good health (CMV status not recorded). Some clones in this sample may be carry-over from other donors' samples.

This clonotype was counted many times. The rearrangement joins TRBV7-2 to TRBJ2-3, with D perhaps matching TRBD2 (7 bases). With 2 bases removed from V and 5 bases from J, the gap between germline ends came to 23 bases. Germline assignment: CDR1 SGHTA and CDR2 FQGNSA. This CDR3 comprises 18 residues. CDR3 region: CASSLRGLEGGRKDTQYF. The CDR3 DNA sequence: TGTGCCAGCAGCTTACGGGGACTGGAGGGGGGGCGGAAAGATACGCAGTATTTT. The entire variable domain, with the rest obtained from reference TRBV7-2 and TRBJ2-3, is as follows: GAGVSQSPSNKVTEKGKDVELRCDPISGHTALYWYRQSLGQGLEFLIYFQGNSAPDKSGLPSDRFSAERTGGSVSTLTIQRTQQEDSAVYLCASSLRGLEGGRKDTQYFGPGTRLTVL.

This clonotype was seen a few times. The CDR3 DNA is TGTGCCAGCAGCTTAGCCGAACAGATTCTCTATGGCTACACCTTC. It translates to CASSLAEQILYGYTF. This chain connects TRBV7-9 to TRBJ1-2; D not resolved. V shed 0 bases and J shed 4 bases, with 12 bases lying between them. Germline lookup yields CDR1 SEHNR and CDR2 FQNEAQ (reference sequence). The CDR3 sequence is 15 residues long.

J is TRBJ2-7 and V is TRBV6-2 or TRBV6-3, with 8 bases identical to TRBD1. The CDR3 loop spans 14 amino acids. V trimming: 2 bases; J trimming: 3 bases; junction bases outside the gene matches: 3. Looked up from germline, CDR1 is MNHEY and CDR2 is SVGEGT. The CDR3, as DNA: TGTGCCAGCAGTTACCTTGGACAGGGCTACGAGCAGTACGTC. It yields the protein CASSYLGQGYEQYV.

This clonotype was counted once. The CDR3 DNA is TGTGCCATCAGTGAGTCCCGTCCCTATGGCTACACCTTC. Protein: CAISESRPYGYTF. J is TRBJ1-2 and V is TRBV10-3; D is unresolved. The CDR3 loop spans 13 amino acids. Deletions cut 0 bases from V and 4 bases from J, with 6 bases between. CDR1 and CDR2 from the germline V gene are ENHRY and SYGVKD.

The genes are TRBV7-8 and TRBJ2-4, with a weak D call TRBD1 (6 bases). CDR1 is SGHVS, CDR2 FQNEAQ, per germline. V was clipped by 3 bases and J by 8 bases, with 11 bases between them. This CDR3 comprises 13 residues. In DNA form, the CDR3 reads TGTGCCAGCAGCTTGCCAGGGGAGTACATTCAGTACTTC. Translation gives CASSLPGEYIQYF.

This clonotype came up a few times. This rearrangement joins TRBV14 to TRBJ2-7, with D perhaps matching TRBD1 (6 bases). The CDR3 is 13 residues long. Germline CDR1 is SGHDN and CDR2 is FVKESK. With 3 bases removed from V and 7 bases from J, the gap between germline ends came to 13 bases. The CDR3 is CASSQGRGYEQYV. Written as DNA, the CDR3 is TGTGCCAGCAGCCAGGGCAGGGGTTATGAGCAGTACGTC.

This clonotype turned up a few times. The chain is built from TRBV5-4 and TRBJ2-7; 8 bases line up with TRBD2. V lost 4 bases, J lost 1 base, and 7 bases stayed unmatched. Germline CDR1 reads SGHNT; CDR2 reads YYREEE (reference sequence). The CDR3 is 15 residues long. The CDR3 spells CASSPGGRESYEQYF. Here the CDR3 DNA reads TGTGCCAGCAGCCCGGGAGGGCGGGAGTCCTACGAGCAGTACTTC. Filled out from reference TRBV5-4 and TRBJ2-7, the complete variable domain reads ETGVTQSPTHLIKTRGQQVTLRCSSQSGHNTVSWYQQALGQGPQFIFQYYREEENGRGNFPPRFSGLQFPNYSSELNVNALELDDSALYLCASSPGGRESYEQYFGPGTRLTVT.

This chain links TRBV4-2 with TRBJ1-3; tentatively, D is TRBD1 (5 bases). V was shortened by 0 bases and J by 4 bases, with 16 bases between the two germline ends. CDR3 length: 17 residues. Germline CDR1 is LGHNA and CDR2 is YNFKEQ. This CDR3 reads CASSQDFPGPYGNTIYF. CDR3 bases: TGTGCCAGCAGCCAAGACTTTCCAGGGCCCTACGGAAACACCATATATTTT.

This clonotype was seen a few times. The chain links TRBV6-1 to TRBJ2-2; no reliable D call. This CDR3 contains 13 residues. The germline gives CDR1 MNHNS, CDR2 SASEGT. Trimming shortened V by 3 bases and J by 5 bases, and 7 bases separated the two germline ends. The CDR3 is CASSEDGTGELFF. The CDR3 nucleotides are TGTGCCAGCAGTGAGGACGGGACCGGGGAGCTGTTTTTT.

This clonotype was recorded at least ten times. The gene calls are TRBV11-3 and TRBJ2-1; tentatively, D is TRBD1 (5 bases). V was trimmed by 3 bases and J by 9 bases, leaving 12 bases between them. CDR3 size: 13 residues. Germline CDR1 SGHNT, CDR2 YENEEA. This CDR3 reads CASSFKGAGEQFF. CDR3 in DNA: TGTGCCAGCAGCTTTAAAGGGGCAGGTGAGCAGTTCTTC.

The CDR3 here is CATASDRGNYGYTF. The CDR3 DNA sequence: TGTGCCACCGCCTCGGACAGGGGAAACTATGGCTACACCTTC. The chain has TRBV27 and TRBJ1-2; the match to TRBD1 covers 9 bases. CDR3 length equals 14 residues. In germline, CDR1 is MNHEY, CDR2 SMNVEV (reference sequence). Trimming removed 10 bases from V and 2 bases from J; junction bases left unmatched: 8.

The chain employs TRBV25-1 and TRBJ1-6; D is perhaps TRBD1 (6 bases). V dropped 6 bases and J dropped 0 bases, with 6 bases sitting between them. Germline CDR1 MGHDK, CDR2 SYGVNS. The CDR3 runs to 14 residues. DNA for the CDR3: TGTGCCAGCAGCAGGGGCTCCTATAATTCACCCCTCCACTTT. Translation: CASSRGSYNSPLHF.

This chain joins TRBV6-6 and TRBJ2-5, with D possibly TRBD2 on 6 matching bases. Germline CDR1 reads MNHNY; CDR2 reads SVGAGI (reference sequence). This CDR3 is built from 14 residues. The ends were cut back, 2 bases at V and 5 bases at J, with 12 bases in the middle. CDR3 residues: CASSYRPGRETQYF. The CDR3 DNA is TGTGCCAGCAGTTACCGGCCGGGGAGGGAGACCCAGTACTTC.

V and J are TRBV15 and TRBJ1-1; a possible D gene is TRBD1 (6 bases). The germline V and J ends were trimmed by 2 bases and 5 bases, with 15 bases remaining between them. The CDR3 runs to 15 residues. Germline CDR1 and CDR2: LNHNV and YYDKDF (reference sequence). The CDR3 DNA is TGTGCCACCAGCAGACATCGGGGGCTACTGACTGAAGCTTTCTTT. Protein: CATSRHRGLLTEAFF.

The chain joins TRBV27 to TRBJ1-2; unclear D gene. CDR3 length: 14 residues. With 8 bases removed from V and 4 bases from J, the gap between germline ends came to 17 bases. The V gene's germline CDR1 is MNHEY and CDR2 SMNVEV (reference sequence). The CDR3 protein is CASGQTFRAYGYTF. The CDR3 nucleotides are TGTGCCAGCGGGCAGACGTTCCGGGCCTATGGCTACACCTTC.

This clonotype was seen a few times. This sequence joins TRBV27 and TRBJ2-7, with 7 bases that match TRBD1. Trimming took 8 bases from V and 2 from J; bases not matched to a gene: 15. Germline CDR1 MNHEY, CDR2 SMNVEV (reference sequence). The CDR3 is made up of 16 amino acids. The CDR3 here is CASFGTDPHGAYEQYV. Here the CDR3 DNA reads TGTGCCAGCTTTGGGACAGACCCACATGGAGCCTACGAGCAGTACGTC.

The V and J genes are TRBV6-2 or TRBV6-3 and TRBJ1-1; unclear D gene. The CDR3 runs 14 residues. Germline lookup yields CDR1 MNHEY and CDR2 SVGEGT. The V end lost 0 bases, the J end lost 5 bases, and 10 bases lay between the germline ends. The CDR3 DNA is TGTGCCAGCAGTTACTCGACGCGGGGAACTGAAGCTTTCTTT. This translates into CASSYSTRGTEAFF.

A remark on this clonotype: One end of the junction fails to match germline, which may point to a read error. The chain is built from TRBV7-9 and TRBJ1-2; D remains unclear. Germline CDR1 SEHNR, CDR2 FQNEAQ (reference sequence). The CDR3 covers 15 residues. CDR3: CASGLAQPLLKGYTF. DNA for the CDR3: TGTGCCAGCGGCTTAGCCCAGCCGCTTTTGAAAGGCTACACCTTC.

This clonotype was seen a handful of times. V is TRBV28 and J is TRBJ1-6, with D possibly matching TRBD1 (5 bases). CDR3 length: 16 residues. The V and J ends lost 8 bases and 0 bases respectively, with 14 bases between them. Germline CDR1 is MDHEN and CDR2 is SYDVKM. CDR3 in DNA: TGTGCCAGCCTAGGGGTTACCAGCTCCTATAATTCACCCCTCCACTTT. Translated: CASLGVTSSYNSPLHF.

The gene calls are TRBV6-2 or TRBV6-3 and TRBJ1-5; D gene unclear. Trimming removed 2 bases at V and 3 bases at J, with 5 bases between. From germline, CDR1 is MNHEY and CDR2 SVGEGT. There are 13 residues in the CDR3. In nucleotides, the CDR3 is TGTGCCAGCAGTTACCCTTACAATCAGCCCCAGCATTTT. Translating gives CASSYPYNQPQHF.

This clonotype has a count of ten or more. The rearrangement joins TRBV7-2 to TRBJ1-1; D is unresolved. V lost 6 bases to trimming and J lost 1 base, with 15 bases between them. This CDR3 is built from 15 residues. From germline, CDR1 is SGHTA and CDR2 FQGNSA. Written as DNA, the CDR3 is TGTGCCAGCAGACCCCTGGTGGGCAGGAACACTGAAGCTTTCTTT. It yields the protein CASRPLVGRNTEAFF.

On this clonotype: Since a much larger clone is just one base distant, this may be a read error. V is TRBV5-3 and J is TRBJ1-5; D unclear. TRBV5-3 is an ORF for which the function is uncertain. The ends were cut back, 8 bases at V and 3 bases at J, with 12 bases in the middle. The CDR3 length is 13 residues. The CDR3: CASSNSDNQPQHF. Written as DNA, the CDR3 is TGTGCCAGCAGCAACAGCGACAATCAGCCCCAGCATTTT.

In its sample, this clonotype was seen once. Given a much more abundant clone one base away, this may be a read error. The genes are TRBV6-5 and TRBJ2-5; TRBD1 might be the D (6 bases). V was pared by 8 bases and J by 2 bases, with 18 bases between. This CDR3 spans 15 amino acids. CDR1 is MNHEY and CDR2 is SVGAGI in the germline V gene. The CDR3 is CASGFEGHHQETQYF. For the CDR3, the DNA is TGTGCCAGCGGATTTGAGGGACACCATCAAGAGACCCAGTACTTC.

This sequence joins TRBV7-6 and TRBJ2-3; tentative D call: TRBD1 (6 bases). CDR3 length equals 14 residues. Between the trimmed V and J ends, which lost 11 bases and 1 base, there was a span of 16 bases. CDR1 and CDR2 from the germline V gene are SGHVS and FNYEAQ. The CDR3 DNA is TGTGCCTACGACGACAGGTCGCGCACAGATACGCAGTATTTT. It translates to CAYDDRSRTDTQYF.